This section outlines one TCR beta chain sequence together with its context. This clonotype was detected a few times. Its antigen is not yet known. A single base separates this from a much larger clone, so it may be a read error. The data originate from a study of molecular identifiers for immune sequencing clone quantification (dated by TCRdb to between 2017 and 2018). For the study in its entirety: In a replicate experiment, RNA from about 20,000 or 100,000 naive CD8 T cells was split into five aliquots, four of which were sequenced. The study was a methods study using CD8 T cells to benchmark molecular-identifier clustering-based TCR repertoire sequencing (MIDCIRS) and TCR RNA copy counting. Broad study findings and their caveats: Naive libraries contained spiked-in Jurkat TCR RNA (approximately nine copies' worth), which is not part of the donor repertoire. Highly expanded clone sizes could be underestimated because identical TCR molecules may share a barcode. A single cell's worth of spiked-in Jurkat TCR RNA was reported detectable even among one million naive CD8 T cells. In CMV-specific effector cells, clones with more than 20 RNA copies accounted for over 98% of molecules, whereas in naive cells such clones accounted for under 1%. Without barcode sub-clustering, chimeric consensus sequences inflated TCR diversity; chimeras reached as high as 47%. Around 2.9 recovered TCR RNA copies per cell were obtained by modeling, versus about 9.7 by digital PCR, implying a capture efficiency of 25% to 30%.

Naive CD8 T cell libraries were made from around 20,000 to 1,000,000 sorted cells using 10%, 30% or 50% of purified RNA. Naive CD8 T cells were FACS-sorted as CD8+CD4-CCR7+CD45RA+ on a BD FACSAria II into RLT Plus buffer. To test detection sensitivity, Jurkat RNA equal to ten TCR copies was added to samples of roughly 19,000-1,100,000 naive CD8 T cells. CD8 T cells were enriched using RosetteSep CD8+ T Cell Enrichment Cocktail and Ficoll-Paque, and the enriched cells then underwent ACK red cell lysis. The method was PCR. The run used a NextSeq 500. Bulk TCR libraries were generated as previously described, with the TCR primers listed in Table S5 used. The Qiagen AllPrep DNA/RNA kit was used to purify total RNA. Before any analysis, reads coming from multiple sequencing runs of the same library were combined into one pool. On the authors' methods: Reads were retained only if an exact TCR constant sequence was present, and the retained reads were trimmed to 150 nt and grouped according to their 12-nt molecular barcodes. Within each barcode group, reads were sub-clustered at a 15% Levenshtein threshold, and quality-weighted consensus sequences were built per RNA molecule. Non-functional sequences were removed, as were lower-count sequences one edit away from another. Barcode sub-clusters with fewer than 20% of the maximum read count were removed, based on fitting two negative binomial distributions. Using fastp at Q25 and MiXCR, TCRdb reprocessed the public reads and kept productive beta chains. Under each unique CDR3 protein, matching rows form one entry showing the most common genes and DNA. These V and J calls derive from TCRdb rather than the authors' analysis. Recorded for this sample are approximately 630,000 distinct CDR3 sequences; roughly 25% of them occurred a single time. The top ten clones comprise approximately 0.75% of the sample.

From cysteine to phenylalanine, the CDR3 is 15 amino acids long. CDR3 DNA only is kept here, 45 bases in frame from base 1. The germline V gene supplies CDR1 SGHTA and CDR2 FQGNSA. This chain joins TRBV7-2 to TRBJ1-5, and TRBD1 aligns with 7 junction nucleotides. Sequencing was performed on naive CD8+ T cells from blood, with Jurkat cell RNA spiked in. This specimen's cell subset or site label, interpreted: FACS-sorted CD8+CD4-CCR7+CD45RA+ naive T cells. The source is a human donor in good health. Some libraries in this study had Jurkat cell RNA spiked in. The encoded CDR3 is CAGSPTTGPYQPQHF. The sequenced DNA: TGTGCCGGCAGCCCCACGACAGGGCCTTATCAGCCCCAGCATTTT.